This TCR beta chain stems from a study of cytomegalovirus exposure and HLA in healthy donors. Findings and caveats of the study: According to an earlier analysis, most TCR beta V segments yielded productive rearrangements about 87% or about 30% of the time.

With 60 Vbeta and 13 Jbeta primers, the PCR was carried out. The table came from immunoSEQ multiplex PCR; TCRdb's copy has only in-frame clones and leaves some out. This sample yields approximately 96,000 clones, of which over 65% are seen a single time; about 1.7% belongs to the top ten. This CDR3 has 14 amino acids. The germline CDR1 and CDR2 sequences are MNHEY and SMNVEV (reference sequence). With 4 bases removed from V and 4 bases from J, the gap between germline ends came to 13 bases. This clone was picked up a small number of times. Its target is unknown. The material sequenced was PBMCs. The source is a male donor in good health and CMV-seronegative. The chain employs TRBV27 and TRBJ2-5, with D possibly TRBD1 on 6 matching bases. CDR3 nucleotides: TGTGCCAGCAGTTATACAGGGAGTGGAGAGACCCAGTACTTC. This encodes CASSYTGSGETQYF.